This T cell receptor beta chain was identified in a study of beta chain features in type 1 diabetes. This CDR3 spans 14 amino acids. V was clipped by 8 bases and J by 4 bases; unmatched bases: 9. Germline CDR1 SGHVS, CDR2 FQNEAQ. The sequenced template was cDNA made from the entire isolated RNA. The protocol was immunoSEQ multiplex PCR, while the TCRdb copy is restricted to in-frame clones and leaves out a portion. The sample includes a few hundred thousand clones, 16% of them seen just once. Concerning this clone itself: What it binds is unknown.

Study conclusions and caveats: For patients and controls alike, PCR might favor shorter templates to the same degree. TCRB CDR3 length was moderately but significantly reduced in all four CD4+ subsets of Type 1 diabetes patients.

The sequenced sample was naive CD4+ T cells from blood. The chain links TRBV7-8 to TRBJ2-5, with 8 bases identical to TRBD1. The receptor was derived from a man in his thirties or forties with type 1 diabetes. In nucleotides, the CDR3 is TGTGCCAGCGAGAGGGACAGGAGAGGAGAGACCCAGTACTTC. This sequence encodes CASERDRRGETQYF.